This T cell receptor beta chain was recovered during a study of T cells in Graves' hyperthyroidism and ophthalmopathy. Template material for amplifying TCR beta CDR3 regions consisted of RNA transcripts. TCR CDR3 regions were first amplified by RT-PCR with HTBI primers. One entry per CDR3 protein results from TCRdb running MiXCR on the multiplex PCR reads. The table lists under 400,000 distinct CDR3 sequences, 13% to 15% of them singletons. This clonotype has just a few counts. What it recognizes is unknown. Study-wide points: Stable hyperthyroidism was told apart from ophthalmopathy by a model built on 13 V-J features.

The CDR3 has 16 residues. Looked up from germline, CDR1 is SGHNT and CDR2 is YYREEE (reference sequence). V dropped 0 bases and J dropped 0; count of bases not matched to a gene: 0. Specimen: blood. The sequence derives from a woman aged 55-69 years with Graves' ophthalmopathy. The chain joins TRBV5-4 to TRBJ2-1; 10 positions match TRBD2. CDR3 bases: TGTGCCAGCAGCTTGGCTAGCGGGAGCTCCTACAATGAGCAGTTCTTC. Amino acids: CASSLASGSSYNEQFF.